The next 8 T cell receptor beta chains were all read from a single sample in a study of shared clonotypes between healthy human individuals. Assay: immunoSEQ multiplex PCR; the TCRdb copy retains only in-frame clones and omits some. The sample holds 300,000 to 350,000 clones, about 70% seen once. The sequenced sample was memory CD4+ T cells sorted from blood. Specified subset: CD45RA-negative fraction. These receptors originate from a man in his thirties or forties in good health.

V is TRBV5-1 and J is TRBJ2-5, with 9 bases lining up with TRBD1. Trimming at V came to 4 bases and at J to 0 bases, leaving 10 bases not matched to a gene. The CDR3 consists of 17 residues. Per the germline V gene, CDR1 is SGHRS and CDR2 is YFSETQ. CDR3 protein: CASSREYRGLNQETQYF. The CDR3 nucleotides are TGCGCCAGCAGCCGAGAATACAGGGGGCTAAACCAAGAGACCCAGTACTTC.

This chain uses TRBV2 with TRBJ1-5; D possibly corresponds to TRBD1 (6 bases). Trimming left V 8 bases short and J 8 bases short, with 25 bases between. In germline, CDR1 is SNHLY, CDR2 FYNNEI. The CDR3 is 16 residues long. DNA for the CDR3: TGTGCCAGCGCGGTTAGGGGCAGGGGCTCAGGTGAGCCCCAGCATTTT. Protein: CASAVRGRGSGEPQHF.

This clone was observed a single time. The chain carries TRBV29-1 and TRBJ1-2, with TRBD1 matching over 8 bases. The CDR3 is 13 amino acids. The V gene end was trimmed by 6 bases and the J gene end by 3 bases; junction bases not matched to a gene: 6. CDR1 and CDR2 from the germline V gene are SQVTM and ANQGSEA. The CDR3, as DNA: TGCAGCGTGCACGGACAGGGTGACTATGGCTACACCTTC. It codes for CSVHGQGDYGYTF.

The chain uses TRBV10-3 and TRBJ2-1; D could derive from TRBD1 or TRBD2 (5 bases each). The V end lost 6 bases, the J end lost 6 bases, and 12 bases lay between the germline ends. This CDR3 is 13 amino acids long. Germline CDR1 and CDR2: ENHRY and SYGVKD. The CDR3 DNA reads as TGTGCCATCAGGGCTTCAGGGAGCAATGAGCAGTTCTTC. Its translation is CAIRASGSNEQFF.

The chain is built from TRBV2 and TRBJ1-5; D ambiguous. The ends were cut back, 2 bases at V and 4 bases at J, with 9 bases in the middle. The CDR3 is 14 amino acids. Looked up from germline, CDR1 is SNHLY and CDR2 is FYNNEI. The CDR3: CASSEREENQPQHF. CDR3 coding DNA: TGTGCCAGCAGTGAAAGGGAAGAGAATCAGCCCCAGCATTTT.

This clone occurred once. The rearrangement uses TRBV5-6 and TRBJ2-6; weak D call: TRBD1 (6 bases). V dropped 5 bases and J dropped 0 bases, with 12 bases sitting between them. Germline CDR1 is SGHDT and CDR2 is YYEEEE. The CDR3 is 16 amino acids. CDR3: CASRRSGVSGANVLTF. DNA of the CDR3: TGTGCCAGCAGGCGTTCAGGGGTCTCTGGGGCCAACGTCCTGACTTTC.

This chain joins TRBV6-5 and TRBJ2-3; TRBD1 is a possible D gene (6 bases). Trimming removed 5 bases at V and 4 bases at J, with 13 bases between. The CDR3 runs to 14 residues. Germline loops: CDR1 MNHEY, CDR2 SVGAGI. Here the CDR3 DNA reads TGTGCCAGCAGTACCGGGACATTCGCAGATACGCAGTATTTT. Protein product: CASSTGTFADTQYF.

Remarks on this clone: Other DNA sequences in this sample translate to the same CDR3. The V gene is TRBV28, the J gene TRBJ2-7; the D gene is possibly TRBD1 (6 bases). Germline CDR1 is MDHEN and CDR2 is SYDVKM. Between the trimmed V and J ends, which lost 6 bases and 1 base, there was a span of 10 bases. The CDR3 runs to 13 residues. In DNA, the CDR3 is TGTGCCAGCAGCGGGACAAGGTCCTACGAGCAGTACTTC. This gives the protein CASSGTRSYEQYF. Drawing the rest from reference TRBV28 and TRBJ2-7, the complete variable domain is DVKVTQSSRYLVKRTGEKVFLECVQDMDHENMFWYRQDPGLGLRLIYFSYDVKMKEKGDIPEGYSVSREKKERFSLILESASTNQTSMYLCASSGTRSYEQYFGPGTRLTVT.